The source of this TCR beta chain is a study of post-analysis software for immune sequencing data. This clonotype was detected ten times or more. Its antigen is unknown. Study-wide results and limits: Controls' normalized Chao1 diversity significantly exceeded that of multiple sclerosis patients. By F measure, strong co-clustering occurred among samples prepared in the same batch. A few TRBV segments were significantly more frequent in patients than in controls. TRBV5-6, TRBV5-1 and TRBV20-1 were among these segments.

Germline CDR1 and CDR2: SGHRS and YFSETQ. Trimming left V 0 bases short and J 5 bases short, with 20 bases between. The CDR3 is 17 residues long. Each TCR beta cDNA library carried unique molecular identifiers. The source material, about 0.95 to 11 million T cells, gave rise to 500,000 or so cDNA molecules. TCRdb reprocessed the PCR reads with MiXCR, giving one entry per CDR3 protein. The sample shows hundreds of thousands of distinct CDR3 sequences, approximately 30% of them seen only once. Sequenced sample: blood. The rearrangement uses TRBV5-1 and TRBJ2-5; maybe TRBD2 (6 bases). This clonotype was sampled from a girl aged 10 to 17 with multiple sclerosis. The CDR3 DNA is TGCGCCAGCAGCTTGGAGTTGGCGGGGCAGGTGGGCGAGACCCAGTACTTC. Amino acids: CASSLELAGQVGETQYF.